This record covers a single T cell receptor beta chain. V shed 3 bases and J shed 8 bases, with 13 bases lying between them. CDR3 length: 13 residues. TCRdb used MiXCR to reprocess the RT-PCR reads, holding one entry per CDR3 protein. The profile covers about 580,000 distinct CDR3 sequences, with about 15% appearing a single time and around 10% taken by the ten largest. The data derive from a study of response to subunit inactivated influenza vaccine. This sample comprised PBMCs from blood, obtained approximately 13 days after vaccination. The TCR originated in a man aged 50 to 60 who received an inactivated influenza vaccine. The chain recombines TRBV12-3 or TRBV12-4 with TRBJ1-2; D is unresolved. Written as DNA, the CDR3 is TGTGCCAGCAGTTTGGACTTCCGGAGAGGCTACACCTTC. Its translation: CASSLDFRRGYTF.